The 11 T cell receptor beta chains reported below all come from one sample, sequenced in a study of CD8+ T cells in alopecia areata. In each case, RNA was isolated and then reverse transcribed into cDNA as the sequencing template. The repertoire was sequenced with immunoSEQ multiplex PCR; TCRdb's copy has only in-frame clones and lacks some. The repertoire holds some 99,000 clones, with 50% to 75% as singletons. The treatment denotes: oral pan-JAK inhibitor, 5-10 mg twice daily. Sequenced here: CD8+ T cells sorted from blood, sampled at week 4, from a patient treated with tofacitinib. Every receptor here comes from a human donor with alopecia areata.

V and J are TRBV27 and TRBJ2-1; TRBD1 aligns across 9 bases. Trimming removed 3 bases from V and 7 bases from J; junction bases left unmatched: 7. Germline V lookup: CDR1 MNHEY, CDR2 SMNVEV (reference sequence). This CDR3 contains 15 residues. CDR3 sequence reads: CASSLWTGAGNEQFF. The CDR3 nucleotides read TGTGCCAGCAGTTTGTGGACAGGGGCGGGGAATGAGCAGTTCTTC.

The V call is TRBV6-5, the J call TRBJ1-5; 7 nucleotides line up with TRBD1. The V segment lost 2 bases and the J segment 4 bases; nucleotides outside the gene matches: 5. This CDR3 spans 15 amino acids. Germline assignment: CDR1 MNHEY and CDR2 SVGAGI. The DNA of the CDR3 is TGTGCCAGCAGTTACCGGGGACAGAGAAATCAGCCCCAGCATTTT. It encodes CASSYRGQRNQPQHF.

This clone has just a few counts. The chain combines TRBV28 with TRBJ2-1; no definite D call. Trimming cost V 5 bases and J 4 bases, with 9 bases left between them. Germline V gene sequence: CDR1 MDHEN, CDR2 SYDVKM. The CDR3 is 13 amino acids. In DNA form, the CDR3 reads TGTGCCAGCAGTCTTACACCTTACAATGAGCAGTTCTTC. Translation gives CASSLTPYNEQFF.

The chain has TRBV7-9 and TRBJ2-7; the D gene is possibly TRBD2 (6 bases). Trimming took 6 bases from V and 0 from J, leaving 15 bases between them. The CDR3 loop spans 15 amino acids. The germline gives CDR1 SEHNR, CDR2 FQNEAQ (reference sequence). DNA for the CDR3: TGTGCCAGCAGTAGTAGCCGGGAGAGCTCCTACGAGCAGTACTTC. Amino acid sequence: CASSSSRESSYEQYF. The whole variable domain, filled in from reference TRBV7-9 and TRBJ2-7, reads DTGVSQNPRHKITKRGQNVTFRCDPISEHNRLYWYRQTLGQGPEFLTYFQNEAQLEKSRLLSDRFSAERPKGSFSTLEIQRTEQGDSAMYLCASSSSRESSYEQYFGPGTRLTVT.

The chain recombines TRBV29-1 with TRBJ2-3; TRBD2 matches 8 bases. V lost 1 base, J lost 2 bases, and 5 bases stayed unmatched. Germline CDR1 reads SQVTM; CDR2 reads ANQGSEA. CDR3 length equals 15 residues. CDR3 region: CSVEASGGHTDTQYF. CDR3 DNA: TGCAGCGTTGAAGCCAGCGGGGGCCACACAGATACGCAGTATTTT.

A word on this clone: This same CDR3 is encoded by further DNA sequences in the sample. The chain links TRBV9 to TRBJ2-5; the D is unclear. The length of the CDR3 is 12 residues. Germline V gene sequence: CDR1 SGDLS, CDR2 YYNGEE. Trimming shortened V by 0 bases and J by 2 bases, and 2 bases separated the two germline ends. The CDR3 coding sequence is TGTGCCAGCAGCGTAGATCAAGAGACCCAGTACTTC. Translation: CASSVDQETQYF.

The chain combines TRBV5-6 with TRBJ2-6; D is ambiguous. This CDR3 is 15 amino acids long. Trimming took off 2 bases at V and 1 base at J, with 7 bases between the two ends. Germline V lookup: CDR1 SGHDT, CDR2 YYEEEE. CDR3 residues: CASSFSLSGANVLTF. Written as DNA, the CDR3 is TGTGCCAGCAGCTTTTCGCTATCTGGGGCCAACGTCCTGACTTTC.

This clone appeared a few times. The chain combines TRBV29-1 with TRBJ2-5, with 12 nucleotides matching TRBD2. After removal of 7 bases from V and 2 bases from J, the junction contained 11 bases not matched to a gene. Germline V gives CDR1 SQVTM, CDR2 ANQGSEA. CDR3 length: 16 amino acids. The CDR3 sequence: CSAGTLAGGTQETQYF. The CDR3 DNA reads as TGCAGCGCTGGAACACTAGCGGGAGGAACTCAAGAGACCCAGTACTTC.

There are a few counts of this clone. J is TRBJ2-7 and V is TRBV29-1; D gene unclear. V lost 2 bases, J lost 3 bases, and 5 bases lay in between. Germline CDR1 reads SQVTM; CDR2 reads ANQGSEA. The length of the CDR3 is 11 residues. CDR3 bases: TGCAGCGTTGAACTCAACTACGAGCAGTACTTC. Protein product: CSVELNYEQYF.

The chain is built from TRBV5-1 and TRBJ2-5, with 12 bases aligning to TRBD2. Germline-derived CDR1 and CDR2 are SGHRS and YFSETQ. Trimming cost V 3 bases and J 10 bases; bases outside gene matches: 10. The CDR3 is 15 amino acids. CDR3 protein: CASSSGLAGSEDQYF. CDR3 coding DNA: TGCGCCAGCAGCTCTGGACTAGCGGGGAGTGAGGACCAGTACTTC. The complete variable domain, with remaining parts taken from reference TRBV5-1 and TRBJ2-5, reads KAGVTQTPRYLIKTRGQQVTLSCSPISGHRSVSWYQQTPGQGLQFLFEYFSETQRNKGNFPGRFSGRQFSNSRSEMNVSTLELGDSALYLCASSSGLAGSEDQYFGPGTRLLVL.

The chain is built from TRBV5-6 and TRBJ2-1; a weak D match, TRBD2 (5 bases). Germline V gene data show CDR1 as SGHDT and CDR2 as YYEEEE. The CDR3 extends over 16 amino acids. The V end lost 0 bases, the J end lost 3 bases, and 13 bases lay between the germline ends. The CDR3 sequence: CASSLGGPADYNEQFF. CDR3 bases: TGTGCCAGCAGCTTGGGAGGCCCAGCGGACTACAATGAGCAGTTCTTC.